This record covers a single TCR beta chain. Original handling: Quantification of nucleated cells was approximated via reference gene primer amplification. Generated by immunoSEQ multiplex PCR, the TCRdb table keeps only in-frame clones and is missing some. That table gives V, J and clone size, and the DNA gave D and trimming. The sample lists fewer than 250,000 clones; roughly 80% were seen once. V lost 3 bases to trimming and J lost 0 bases; unmatched junction nucleotides: 14. This CDR3 has 18 amino acids. Germline CDR1 DFQATT, CDR2 SNEGSKA (reference sequence). This sample stems from a study of blood T cell repertoires in COVID-19. Whole-study context: Material from acute and convalescent COVID-19 was sourced from the United States, Italy and Spain. PBMCs, B-cell-depleted T cells, or T cells were the source of the cDNA or gDNA that made up the material.

The receptor's source is a woman in her sixties with active or convalescent COVID-19. Material for sequencing was peripheral blood. The V gene is TRBV20-1, the J gene TRBJ2-3; TRBD2 matches at 8 bases. CDR3 sequence (DNA): TGCAGTGCTAGTCGGTACATTGGACTAGCATCTAGCACAGATACGCAGTATTTT. Translation: CSASRYIGLASSTDTQYF.